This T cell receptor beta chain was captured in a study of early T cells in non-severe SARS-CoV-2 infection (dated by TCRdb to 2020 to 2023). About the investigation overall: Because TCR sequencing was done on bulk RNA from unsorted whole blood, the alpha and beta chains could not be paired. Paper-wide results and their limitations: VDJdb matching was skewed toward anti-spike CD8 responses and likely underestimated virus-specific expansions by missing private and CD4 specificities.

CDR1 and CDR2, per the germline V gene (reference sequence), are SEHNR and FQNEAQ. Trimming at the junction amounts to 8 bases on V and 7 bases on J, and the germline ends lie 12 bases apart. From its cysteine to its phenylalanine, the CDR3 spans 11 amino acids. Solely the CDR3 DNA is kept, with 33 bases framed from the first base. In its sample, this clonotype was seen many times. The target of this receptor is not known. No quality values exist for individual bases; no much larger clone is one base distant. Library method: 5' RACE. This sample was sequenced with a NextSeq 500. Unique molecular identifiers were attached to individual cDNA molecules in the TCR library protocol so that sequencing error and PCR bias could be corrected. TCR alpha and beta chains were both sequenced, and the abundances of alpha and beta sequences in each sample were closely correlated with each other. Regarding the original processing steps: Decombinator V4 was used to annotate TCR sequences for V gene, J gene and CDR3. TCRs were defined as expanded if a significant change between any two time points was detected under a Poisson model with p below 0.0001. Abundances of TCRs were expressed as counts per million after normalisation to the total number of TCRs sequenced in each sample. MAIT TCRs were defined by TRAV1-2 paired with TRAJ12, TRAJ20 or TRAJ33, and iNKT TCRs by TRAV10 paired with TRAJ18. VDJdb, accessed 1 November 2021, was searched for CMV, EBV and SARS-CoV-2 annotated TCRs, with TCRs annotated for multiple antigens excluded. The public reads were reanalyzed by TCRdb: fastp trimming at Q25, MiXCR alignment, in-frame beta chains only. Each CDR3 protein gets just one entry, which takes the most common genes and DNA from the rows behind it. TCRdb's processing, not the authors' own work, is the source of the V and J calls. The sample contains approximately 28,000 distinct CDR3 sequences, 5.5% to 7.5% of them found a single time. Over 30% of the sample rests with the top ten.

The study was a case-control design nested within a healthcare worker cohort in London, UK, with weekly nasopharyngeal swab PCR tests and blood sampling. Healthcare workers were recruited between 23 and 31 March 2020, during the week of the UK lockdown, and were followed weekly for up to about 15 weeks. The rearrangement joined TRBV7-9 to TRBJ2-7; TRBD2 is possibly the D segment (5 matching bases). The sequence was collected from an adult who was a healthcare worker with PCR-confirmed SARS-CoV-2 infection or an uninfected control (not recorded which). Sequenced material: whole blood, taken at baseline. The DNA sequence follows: TGTGCCAGCGAAGGCCCGGGAGAGCAGTACTTC. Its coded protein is CASEGPGEQYF.